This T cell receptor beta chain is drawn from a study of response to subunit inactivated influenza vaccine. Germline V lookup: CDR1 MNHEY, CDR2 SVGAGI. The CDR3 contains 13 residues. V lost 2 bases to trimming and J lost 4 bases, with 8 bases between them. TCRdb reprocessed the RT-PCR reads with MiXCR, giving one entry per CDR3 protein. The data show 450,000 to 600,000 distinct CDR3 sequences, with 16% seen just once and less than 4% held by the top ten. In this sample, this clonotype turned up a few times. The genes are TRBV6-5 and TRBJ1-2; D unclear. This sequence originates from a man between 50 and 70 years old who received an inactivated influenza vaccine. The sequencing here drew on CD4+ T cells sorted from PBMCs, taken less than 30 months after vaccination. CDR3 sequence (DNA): TGTGCCAGCAGTTACGATGGGATCTATGGCTACACCTTC. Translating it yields CASSYDGIYGYTF.